There are a few counts of the clone carrying this TCR beta chain. Its antigen is not identified. With a J-beta primer mix and a sample-barcoded 5' primer, a second PCR ran about 6 to 11 cycles. MiXCR was run by TCRdb on the 5' RACE reads, yielding one entry per CDR3 protein. The sample holds 750,000 to 950,000 distinct CDR3 sequences; 25% to 35% are singletons and the top ten take 9.5% to 13%. This specimen comes from a study of blood T cells in healthy people across ages. The study, taken as a whole, reports: Per million T cells, TCR beta diversity dropped roughly linearly as age increased.

CDR1 SGHTA and CDR2 FQGNSA come from the germline V gene. V lost 5 bases to trimming and J lost 3 bases, with 14 bases between them. This CDR3 spans 14 amino acids. Separately, the same data were catalogued under a study of T cells of mothers and their children. This second report adds: Over 8 million TCR beta CDR3 reads were obtained from each mother, and approximately 2.7 million from each child.

The chain links TRBV7-2 to TRBJ2-7; tentative D call: TRBD2 (7 bases). This clonotype was sampled from a woman between 35 and 50 years old in good health. Sequenced input: blood. The CDR3 region is CASSNNGGLYEQYF. DNA of the CDR3: TGTGCCAGCAGCAATAACGGGGGGCTCTACGAGCAGTACTTC.